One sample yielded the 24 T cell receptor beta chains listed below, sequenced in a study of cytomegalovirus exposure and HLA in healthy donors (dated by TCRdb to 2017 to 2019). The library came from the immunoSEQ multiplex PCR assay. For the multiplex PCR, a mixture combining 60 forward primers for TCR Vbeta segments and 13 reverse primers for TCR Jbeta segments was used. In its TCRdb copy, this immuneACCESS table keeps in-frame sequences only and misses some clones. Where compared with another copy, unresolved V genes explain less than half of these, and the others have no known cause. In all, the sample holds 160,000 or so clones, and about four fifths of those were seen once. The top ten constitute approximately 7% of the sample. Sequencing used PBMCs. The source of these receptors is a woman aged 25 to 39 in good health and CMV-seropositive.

The CDR3 loop is CASSVLDSGTGELFF. The CDR3 DNA reads TGTGCCAGCAGCGTGCTGGACAGTGGCACCGGGGAGCTGTTTTTT. The chain joins TRBV9 to TRBJ2-2, with D possibly TRBD1 on 6 matching bases. The V end lost 2 bases, the J end lost 4 bases, and 12 bases lay between the germline ends. Germline V gene data show CDR1 as SGDLS and CDR2 as YYNGEE. CDR3 length: 15 amino acids.

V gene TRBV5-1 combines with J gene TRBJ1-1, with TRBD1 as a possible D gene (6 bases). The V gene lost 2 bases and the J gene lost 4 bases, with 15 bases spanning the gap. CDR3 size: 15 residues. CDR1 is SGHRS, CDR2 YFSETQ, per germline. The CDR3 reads CASSLVTGKATEAFF. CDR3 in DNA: TGCGCCAGCAGCTTAGTAACAGGGAAGGCCACTGAAGCTTTCTTT. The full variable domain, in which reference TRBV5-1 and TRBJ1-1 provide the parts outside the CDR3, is KAGVTQTPRYLIKTRGQQVTLSCSPISGHRSVSWYQQTPGQGLQFLFEYFSETQRNKGNFPGRFSGRQFSNSRSEMNVSTLELGDSALYLCASSLVTGKATEAFFGQGTRLTVV.

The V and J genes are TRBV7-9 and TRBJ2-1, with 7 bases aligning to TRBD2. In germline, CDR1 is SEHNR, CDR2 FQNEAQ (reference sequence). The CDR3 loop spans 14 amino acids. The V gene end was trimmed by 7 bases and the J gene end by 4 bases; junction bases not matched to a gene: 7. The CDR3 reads CASTPRGVYNEQFF. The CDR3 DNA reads TGTGCCAGCACTCCACGGGGGGTTTACAATGAGCAGTTCTTC.

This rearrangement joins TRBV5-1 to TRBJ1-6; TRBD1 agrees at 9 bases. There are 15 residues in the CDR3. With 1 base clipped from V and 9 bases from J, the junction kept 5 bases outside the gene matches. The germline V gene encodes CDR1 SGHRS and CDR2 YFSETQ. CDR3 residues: CASSLTDRGSSPLHF. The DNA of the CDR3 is TGCGCCAGCAGCTTGACTGACAGGGGGAGTTCACCCCTCCACTTT.

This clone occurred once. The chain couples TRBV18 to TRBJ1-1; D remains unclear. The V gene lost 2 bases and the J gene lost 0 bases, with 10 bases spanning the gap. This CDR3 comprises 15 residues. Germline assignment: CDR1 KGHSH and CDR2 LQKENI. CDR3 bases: TGTGCCAGCTCACCATCGAGCACGCTGAACACTGAAGCTTTCTTT. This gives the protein CASSPSSTLNTEAFF.

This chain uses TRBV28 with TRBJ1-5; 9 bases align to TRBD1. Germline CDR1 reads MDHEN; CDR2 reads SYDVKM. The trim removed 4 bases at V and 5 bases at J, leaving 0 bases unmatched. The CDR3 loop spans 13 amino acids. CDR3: CASSWTGDQPQHF. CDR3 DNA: TGTGCCAGCAGTTGGACAGGGGATCAGCCCCAGCATTTT.

The CDR3 DNA reads as TGTGCCACCAGGGGGGAGGCACCCCTATGCTACACCTTC. This codes for CATRGEAPLCYTF. The V gene is TRBV11-2, the J gene TRBJ1-2, with 7 bases fitting TRBD1. CDR1 is SGHAT, CDR2 FQNNGV, per germline. CDR3 size: 13 residues. V trimming: 10 bases; J trimming: 9 bases; junction bases outside the gene matches: 14. Variable domain in full (rest from reference TRBV11-2 and TRBJ1-2): EAGVAQSPRYKIIEKRQSVAFWCNPISGHATLYWYQQILGQGPKLLIQFQNNGVVDDSQLPKDRFSAERLKGVDSTLKIQPAKLEDSAVYLCATRGEAPLCYTFGSGTRLTVV.

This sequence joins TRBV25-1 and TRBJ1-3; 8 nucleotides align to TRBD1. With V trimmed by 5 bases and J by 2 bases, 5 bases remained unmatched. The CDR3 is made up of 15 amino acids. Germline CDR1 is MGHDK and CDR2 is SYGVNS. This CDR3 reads CASSPQGGPGNTIYF. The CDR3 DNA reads TGTGCCAGCAGTCCACAGGGGGGGCCTGGAAACACCATATATTTT.

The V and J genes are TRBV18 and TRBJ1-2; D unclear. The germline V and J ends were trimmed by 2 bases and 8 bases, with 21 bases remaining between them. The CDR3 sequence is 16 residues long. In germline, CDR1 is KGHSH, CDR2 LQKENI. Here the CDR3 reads CASSPGIGLPPGGYTF. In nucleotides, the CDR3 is TGTGCCAGCTCACCAGGCATTGGACTCCCGCCGGGGGGCTACACCTTC.

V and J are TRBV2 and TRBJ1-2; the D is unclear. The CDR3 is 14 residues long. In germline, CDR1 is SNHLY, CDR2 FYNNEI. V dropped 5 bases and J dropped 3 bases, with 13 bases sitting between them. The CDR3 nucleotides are TGTGCCAGCAGTCCCTCTCGGGTCTACTATGGCTACACCTTC. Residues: CASSPSRVYYGYTF.

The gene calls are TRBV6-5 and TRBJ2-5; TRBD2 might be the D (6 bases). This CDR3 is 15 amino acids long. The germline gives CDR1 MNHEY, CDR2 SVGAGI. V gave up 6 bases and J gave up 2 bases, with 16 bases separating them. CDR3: CASRKHGAGQETQYF. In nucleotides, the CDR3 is TGTGCCAGCAGAAAACATGGGGCGGGGCAAGAGACCCAGTACTTC.

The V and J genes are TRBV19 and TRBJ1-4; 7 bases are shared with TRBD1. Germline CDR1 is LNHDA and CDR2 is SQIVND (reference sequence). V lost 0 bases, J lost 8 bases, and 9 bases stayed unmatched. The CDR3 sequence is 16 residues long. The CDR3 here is CASSIDSAQGQEKLFF. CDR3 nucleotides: TGTGCCAGTAGTATAGATTCGGCACAGGGGCAGGAAAAACTGTTTTTT.

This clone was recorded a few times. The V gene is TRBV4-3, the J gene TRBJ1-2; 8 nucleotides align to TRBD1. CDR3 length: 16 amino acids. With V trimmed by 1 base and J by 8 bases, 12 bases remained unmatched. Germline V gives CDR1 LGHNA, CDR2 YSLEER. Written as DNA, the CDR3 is TGCGCCAGCAGCCAAGTTTATCGCGGGACAGGAGTAGGCTACACCTTC. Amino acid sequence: CASSQVYRGTGVGYTF.

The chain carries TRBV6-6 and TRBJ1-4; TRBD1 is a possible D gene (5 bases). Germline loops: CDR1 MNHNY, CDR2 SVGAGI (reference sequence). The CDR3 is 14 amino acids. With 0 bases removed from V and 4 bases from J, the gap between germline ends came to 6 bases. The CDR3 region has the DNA TGTGCCAGCAGTTACTCCCAGGGTAATGAAAAACTGTTTTTT. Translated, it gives CASSYSQGNEKLFF.

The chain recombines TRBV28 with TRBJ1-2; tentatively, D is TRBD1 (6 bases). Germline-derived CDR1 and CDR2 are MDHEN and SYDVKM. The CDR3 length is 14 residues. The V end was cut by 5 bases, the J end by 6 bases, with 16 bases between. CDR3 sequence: CASSRADRVDGYTF. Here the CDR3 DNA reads TGTGCCAGCAGTCGTGCGGACAGAGTCGATGGCTACACCTTC.

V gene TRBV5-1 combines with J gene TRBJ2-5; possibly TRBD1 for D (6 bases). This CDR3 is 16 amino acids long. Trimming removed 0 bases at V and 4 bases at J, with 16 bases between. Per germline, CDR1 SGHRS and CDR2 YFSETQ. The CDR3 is CASSLEAKGDGETQYF. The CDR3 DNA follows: TGCGCCAGCAGCTTGGAAGCTAAGGGGGACGGAGAGACCCAGTACTTC. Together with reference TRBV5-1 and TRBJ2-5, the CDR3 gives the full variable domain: KAGVTQTPRYLIKTRGQQVTLSCSPISGHRSVSWYQQTPGQGLQFLFEYFSETQRNKGNFPGRFSGRQFSNSRSEMNVSTLELGDSALYLCASSLEAKGDGETQYFGPGTRLLVL.

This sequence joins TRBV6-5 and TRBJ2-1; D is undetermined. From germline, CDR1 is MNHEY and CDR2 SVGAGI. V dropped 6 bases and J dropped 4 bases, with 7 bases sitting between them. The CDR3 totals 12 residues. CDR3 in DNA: TGTGCCAGCAGCCCTCGTTACAATGAGCAGTTCTTC. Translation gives CASSPRYNEQFF.

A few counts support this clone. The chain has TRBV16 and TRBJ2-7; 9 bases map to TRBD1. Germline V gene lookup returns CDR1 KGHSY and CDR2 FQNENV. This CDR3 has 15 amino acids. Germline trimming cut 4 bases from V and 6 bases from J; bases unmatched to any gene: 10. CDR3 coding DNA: TGTGCCAGCAGCCCAACAGGGGGCGCCAGGGTCGAGCAGTACTTC. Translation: CASSPTGGARVEQYF.

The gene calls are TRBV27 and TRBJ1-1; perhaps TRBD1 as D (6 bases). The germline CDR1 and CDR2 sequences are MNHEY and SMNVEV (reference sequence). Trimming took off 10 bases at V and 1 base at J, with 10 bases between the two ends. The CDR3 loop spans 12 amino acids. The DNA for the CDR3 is TGTGCCACGCCGGGACAGAACACTGAAGCTTTCTTT. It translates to CATPGQNTEAFF.

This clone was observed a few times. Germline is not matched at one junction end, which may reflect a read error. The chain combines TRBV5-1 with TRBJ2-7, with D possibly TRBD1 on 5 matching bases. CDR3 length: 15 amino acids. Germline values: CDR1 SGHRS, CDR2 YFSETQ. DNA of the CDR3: TGCGCCAGCAGCTTGATCGTTCAGGGCTCCCACGAGCAGTACTTC. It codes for CASSLIVQGSHEQYF.

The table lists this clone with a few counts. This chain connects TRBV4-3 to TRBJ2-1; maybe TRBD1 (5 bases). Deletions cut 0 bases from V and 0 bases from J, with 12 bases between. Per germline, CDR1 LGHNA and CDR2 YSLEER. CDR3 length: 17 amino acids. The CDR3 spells CASSQDRSRDSYNEQFF. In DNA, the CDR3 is TGCGCCAGCAGCCAAGATCGGAGCAGGGACTCCTACAATGAGCAGTTCTTC.

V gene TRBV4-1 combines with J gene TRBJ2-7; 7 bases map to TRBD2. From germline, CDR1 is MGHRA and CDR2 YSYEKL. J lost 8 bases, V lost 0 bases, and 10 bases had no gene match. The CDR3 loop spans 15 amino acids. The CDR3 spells CASSQESVLATQQYF. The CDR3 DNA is TGCGCCAGCAGCCAAGAATCCGTACTAGCGACGCAGCAGTACTTC.

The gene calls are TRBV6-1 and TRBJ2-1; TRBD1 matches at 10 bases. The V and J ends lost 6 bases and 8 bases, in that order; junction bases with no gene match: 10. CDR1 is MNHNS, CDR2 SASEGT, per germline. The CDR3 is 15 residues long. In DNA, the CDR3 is TGTGCCAGCAGATCGGTCGCCGGGACAGGGGATGAGCAGTTCTTC. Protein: CASRSVAGTGDEQFF.

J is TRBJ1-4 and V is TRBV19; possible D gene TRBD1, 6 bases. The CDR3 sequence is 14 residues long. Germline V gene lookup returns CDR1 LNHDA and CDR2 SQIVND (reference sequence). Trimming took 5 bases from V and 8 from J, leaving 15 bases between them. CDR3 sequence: CASSVGRDKEKLFF. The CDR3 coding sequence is TGTGCCAGTAGTGTTGGCCGGGACAAAGAAAAACTGTTTTTT.